The 28 T cell receptor beta chains in this list originate from one sample, sequenced in a study of blood T cells in healthy people across ages. Then a second PCR, running roughly 7 to 12 cycles, was carried out with a sample-barcoded 5' primer and a J-beta primer mix. TCRdb called the 5' RACE reads again in MiXCR, with one record for every CDR3 protein. The repertoire has under 1,000,000 distinct CDR3 sequences, around half of them found once; the top ten carry 15% to 20%. Input material: blood. These receptors were obtained from a man aged 80 or over in good health.

CDR3 sequence (DNA): TGTGCCAGCAGTATTCCGGCAGGGGGGCAAGATACGCAGTATTTT. Translation gives CASSIPAGGQDTQYF. V is TRBV5-6 and J is TRBJ2-3; the D gene is possibly TRBD1 (7 bases). V lost 5 bases to trimming and J lost 5 bases, with 18 bases between them. Germline V gene data show CDR1 as SGHDT and CDR2 as YYEEEE. CDR3 length: 15 residues. Full variable domain (missing parts from reference TRBV5-6 and TRBJ2-3): DAGVTQSPTHLIKTRGQQVTLRCSPKSGHDTVSWYQQALGQGPQFIFQYYEEEERQRGNFPDRFSGHQFPNYSSELNVNALLLGDSALYLCASSIPAGGQDTQYFGPGTRLTVL.

As concerns this clonotype: This may stem from a read error, because a much larger clone lies one nucleotide away. The rearrangement joins TRBV28 to TRBJ1-5, with 10 bases identical to TRBD1. Germline V gene lookup returns CDR1 MDHEN and CDR2 SYDVKM. J was trimmed by 5 bases and V by 1 base; bases with no gene match: 5. This CDR3 is 16 amino acids long. As DNA, the CDR3 is TGTGCCAGCAGTTTATCGAGACAGGGGGCAGATCAGCCCCAGCATTTT. It is translated as CASSLSRQGADQPQHF.

The chain recombines TRBV7-2 with TRBJ2-7; TRBD2 aligns across 10 bases. The DNA end is more similar to TRBJ2-5, so the J call may be wrong. CDR3 size: 17 residues. Germline V CDR1 and CDR2: SGHTA, FQGNSA. As DNA, the CDR3 is TGTGCCAGCAGCGTCGGGACTAGCGTTGGTGGAGTGGAGACCCAGTACTTC. Its protein is CASSVGTSVGGVETQYF.

A single count supports this clonotype. This chain uses TRBV2 with TRBJ1-1, with D maybe TRBD1 (5 bases). The V and J ends lost 7 bases and 2 bases respectively, with 11 bases between them. CDR3 length: 13 residues. Germline V gives CDR1 SNHLY, CDR2 FYNNEI. The CDR3 DNA reads TGTGCCAGCACTGACAGTTCTAACACTGAAGCTTTCTTT. Protein sequence: CASTDSSNTEAFF.

This chain links TRBV10-1 with TRBJ2-1; TRBD2 matches 7 bases. The CDR3 sequence is 16 residues long. Germline V gives CDR1 WNHNN, CDR2 SYGVQD (reference sequence). Trimming cost V 0 bases and J 3 bases; bases outside gene matches: 5. CDR3 in DNA: TGCGCCAGCAGTGAGTCCAAAGCGGGACTCTACAATGAGCAGTTCTTC. This translates into CASSESKAGLYNEQFF.

The genes are TRBV25-1 and TRBJ2-5; 8 bases match TRBD2. Per germline, CDR1 MGHDK and CDR2 SYGVNS. This CDR3 has 15 residues. J gave up 2 bases and V 5 bases, and 7 bases lay outside the gene matches. The DNA for the CDR3 is TGTGCCAGCAGTCCCTATAGCGGGACTCAAGAGACCCAGTACTTC. Translating it yields CASSPYSGTQETQYF. The entire variable domain, with the rest obtained from reference TRBV25-1 and TRBJ2-5, is as follows: EADIYQTPRYLVIGTGKKITLECSQTMGHDKMYWYQQDPGMELHLIHYSYGVNSTEKGDLSSESTVSRIRTEHFPLTLESARPSHTSQYLCASSPYSGTQETQYFGPGTRLLVL.

The V gene is TRBV11-3, the J gene TRBJ2-7; 7 nucleotides agree with TRBD1. Germline CDR1 and CDR2: SGHNT and YENEEA. The CDR3 has 13 residues. V gave up 5 bases and J gave up 7 bases; unmatched junction bases: 8. As DNA, the CDR3 is TGTGCCAGCAGCCTCGGACAGGCGGGTGAGCAGTACTTC. It specifies CASSLGQAGEQYF.

The chain has TRBV7-6 and TRBJ2-1; no definite D call. The V end lost 5 bases, the J end lost 3 bases, and 14 bases lay between the germline ends. CDR3 length: 15 amino acids. CDR1 is SGHVS, CDR2 FNYEAQ, per germline. Here the CDR3 reads CASSPTGGYYNEQFF. CDR3 bases: TGTGCCAGCAGCCCGACTGGCGGCTACTACAATGAGCAGTTCTTC.

The chain links TRBV5-1 to TRBJ1-1; D is undetermined. Trimming took off 2 bases at V and 7 bases at J, with 9 bases between the two ends. The length of the CDR3 is 12 residues. From germline, CDR1 is SGHRS and CDR2 YFSETQ. CDR3 bases: TGCGCCAGCAGCTTCAGTGGACGTGAAGCTTTCTTT. Encoded protein: CASSFSGREAFF.

This clonotype was counted once. The chain joins TRBV20-1 to TRBJ2-7; TRBD1 or TRBD2 may be the D gene (5 bases each). The germline V gene encodes CDR1 DFQATT and CDR2 SNEGSKA (reference sequence). This CDR3 has 14 amino acids. Deletions cut 6 bases from V and 2 bases from J, with 17 bases between. The CDR3 loop reads CSAKLAGTAYEQYF. As DNA, the CDR3 is TGCAGTGCGAAACTGGCAGGGACGGCCTACGAGCAGTACTTC.

The gene calls are TRBV11-3 and TRBJ2-1, with D unresolved. The ends were cut back, 1 base at V and 0 bases at J, with 13 bases in the middle. CDR3 length equals 17 residues. Looked up from germline, CDR1 is SGHNT and CDR2 is YENEEA. CDR3 amino acids: CASSLVYSPSSYNEQFF. Here the CDR3 DNA reads TGTGCCAGCAGCTTAGTGTACAGCCCGAGCTCCTACAATGAGCAGTTCTTC.

This rearrangement joins TRBV12-3 or TRBV12-4 to TRBJ2-5, with D hard to call. CDR3 length: 13 residues. The V and J ends lost 4 bases and 1 base respectively, with 7 bases between them. The CDR3 region is CASSYSFQETQYF. For the CDR3, the DNA is TGTGCCAGCAGTTATTCCTTCCAAGAGACCCAGTACTTC.

The chain combines TRBV27 with TRBJ1-1, with D unresolved. The V end was cut by 7 bases, the J end by 11 bases, with 17 bases between. The CDR3 extends over 12 amino acids. Per germline, CDR1 MNHEY and CDR2 SMNVEV (reference sequence). CDR3 sequence reads: CASTNREERAFF. DNA for the CDR3: TGTGCCAGCACCAATCGCGAGGAACGGGCTTTCTTT.

This clonotype occurred many times. One junction end disagrees with the germline gene, perhaps due to a read error. The V call is TRBV5-1, the J call TRBJ2-7; D is perhaps TRBD2 (6 bases). The CDR3 totals 12 residues. The V gene's germline CDR1 is SGHRS and CDR2 YFSETQ. As DNA, the CDR3 is TGTGCCAGCAGTTTGGGGGGTTACGAGCAGTACTTC. It specifies CASSLGGYEQYF.

This clonotype has at least ten counts. The CDR3 loop reads CSVDQYGYTF. The CDR3 DNA reads TGCAGCGTTGATCAGTATGGCTACACCTTC. The chain couples TRBV29-1 to TRBJ1-2; D is unresolved. The ends were cut back, 3 bases at V and 5 bases at J, with 4 bases in the middle. CDR1 is SQVTM, CDR2 ANQGSEA, per germline. The CDR3 extends over 10 amino acids.

A remark on this clonotype: A read error may explain this, as a much larger clone is one base away. The chain recombines TRBV7-3 with TRBJ2-1; 9 bases are shared with TRBD2. This CDR3 is built from 16 residues. Germline values: CDR1 SGHTA, CDR2 FQGTGA. CDR3 sequence: CASSLDLAGIYDEQFF. CDR3 bases: TGTGCCAGCAGCTTAGATCTAGCGGGAATCTACGATGAGCAGTTCTTC. The full variable domain, completed using reference TRBV7-3 and TRBJ2-1, is GAGVSQTPSNKVTEKGKYVELRCDPISGHTALYWYRQSLGQGPEFLIYFQGTGAADDSGLPNDRFFAVRPEGSVSTLKIQRTERGDSAVYLCASSLDLAGIYDEQFFGPGTRLTVL.

Only a few counts were recorded for this clonotype. The chain has TRBV7-2 and TRBJ2-4; TRBD1 or TRBD2 may be the D gene (5 bases each). The CDR3 covers 14 residues. Germline loops: CDR1 SGHTA, CDR2 FQGNSA. V shed 5 bases and J shed 13 bases, with 21 bases lying between them. This chain's CDR3 is CASSPGPSSYKQYF. CDR3 bases: TGTGCCAGCAGCCCGGGGCCAAGCTCCTACAAGCAGTACTTC. The complete variable domain, with remaining parts taken from reference TRBV7-2 and TRBJ2-4, reads GAGVSQSPSNKVTEKGKDVELRCDPISGHTALYWYRQSLGQGLEFLIYFQGNSAPDKSGLPSDRFSAERTGGSVSTLTIQRTQQEDSAVYLCASSPGPSSYKQYFGAGTRLSVL.

J is TRBJ2-5 and V is TRBV12-3 or TRBV12-4; D perhaps matches TRBD2 (6 bases). The CDR3 has 13 residues. V lost 1 base, J lost 7 bases, and 10 bases lay in between. The CDR3 DNA is TGTGCCAGCAGTTTAGGGGGAGCGGGGACCCAGTACTTC. Translated: CASSLGGAGTQYF.

This CDR3 reads CASSYGRTSGRGDEQYF. In DNA, the CDR3 is TGCGCCAGCAGTTACGGGAGGACTAGCGGGAGGGGAGATGAGCAGTACTTC. The V gene is TRBV5-1, the J gene TRBJ2-4, with 15 bases identical to TRBD2. Per the germline V gene, CDR1 is SGHRS and CDR2 is YFSETQ. The ends lost 5 bases at V and 13 bases at J; junction bases unmatched: 16. This CDR3 comprises 17 residues.

There are a few counts of this clonotype. The CDR3 sequence is CASSQDKGAYGYTF. Written as DNA, the CDR3 is TGTGCCAGCAGCCAAGATAAGGGCGCCTATGGCTACACCTTC. V is TRBV4-2 and J is TRBJ1-2; no definite D call. Between the trimmed V and J ends, which lost 0 bases and 4 bases, there was a span of 9 bases. This CDR3 region has 14 residues. Looked up from germline, CDR1 is LGHNA and CDR2 is YNFKEQ.

This chain links TRBV4-2 with TRBJ2-3; the match to TRBD1 covers 7 bases. Germline V gene lookup returns CDR1 LGHNA and CDR2 YNFKEQ. Unmatched junction bases numbered 11, after V lost 0 bases and J lost 2 bases. The CDR3 is 18 residues long. The CDR3 sequence is CASSQDRTTGQITDTQYF. DNA of the CDR3: TGTGCCAGCAGCCAAGATAGGACGACAGGGCAAATCACAGATACGCAGTATTTT.

This clonotype was observed a handful of times. J is TRBJ1-2 and V is TRBV6-1; D remains ambiguous. The CDR3 is made up of 13 amino acids. In germline, CDR1 is MNHNS, CDR2 SASEGT. Trimming left V 2 bases short and J 8 bases short, with 12 bases between. DNA of the CDR3: TGTGCCAGCAGTGAACGCGGGTCGGGCGGCTACACCTTC. This sequence encodes CASSERGSGGYTF.

The chain uses TRBV27 and TRBJ2-3; 10 nucleotides agree with TRBD1. From germline, CDR1 is MNHEY and CDR2 SMNVEV (reference sequence). J was trimmed by 7 bases and V by 7 bases; bases with no gene match: 8. CDR3 length: 14 residues. The CDR3 DNA is TGTGCCAGCACTTACGGGACAGGGGATTATACGCAGTATTTT. This codes for CASTYGTGDYTQYF.

A remark on this clonotype: A read error may be the cause here, since a much bigger clone is one base away. The chain has TRBV20-1 and TRBJ2-7, with D possibly being TRBD2 (6 bases). This CDR3 has 14 residues. CDR1 and CDR2 from the germline V gene are DFQATT and SNEGSKA (reference sequence). The CDR3 spells CSADRAGSSYERYF. The CDR3 coding sequence is TGCAGTGCCGACCGCGCGGGGTCATCCTACGAGCGGTACTTC.

This clonotype was observed at least ten times. This chain uses TRBV4-2 with TRBJ2-1, with TRBD2 matching 9 bases. CDR3 length equals 16 residues. Per the germline V gene, CDR1 is LGHNA and CDR2 is YNFKEQ. After removal of 0 bases from V and 6 bases from J, the junction contained 6 bases not matched to a gene. The CDR3: CASSQDPSGNGNEQFF. As DNA, the CDR3 is TGTGCCAGCAGCCAAGATCCTAGCGGGAATGGCAATGAGCAGTTCTTC.

The chain is built from TRBV11-2 and TRBJ2-1; 9 nucleotides align to TRBD2. The CDR3 covers 14 residues. The germline V gene encodes CDR1 SGHAT and CDR2 FQNNGV. J was trimmed by 8 bases and V by 7 bases; bases with no gene match: 9. CDR3 nucleotide sequence: TGTGCCAGCAACCCGGCGGGAGGGTTTTATGAGCAGTTCTTC. Translation gives CASNPAGGFYEQFF. Full variable domain (outside the CDR3, taken from reference TRBV11-2 and TRBJ2-1): EAGVAQSPRYKIIEKRQSVAFWCNPISGHATLYWYQQILGQGPKLLIQFQNNGVVDDSQLPKDRFSAERLKGVDSTLKIQPAKLEDSAVYLCASNPAGGFYEQFFGPGTRLTVL.

The V gene is TRBV21-1, the J gene TRBJ2-7; the listed D gene, TRBD2, was not tested against the DNA. The J call may be faulty, since TRBJ2-5 better matches the DNA end. TRBV21-1 is recorded as a pseudogene. This CDR3 has 16 residues. CDR3 nucleotides: TGTGCCAGCAGTATTCTAGGGACTAGCATCACAGAGACCCAGTACTTC. It encodes CASSILGTSITETQYF.

This clonotype has only a few counts. This may come from a read error, since a much larger clone is one base off. The chain is built from TRBV7-2 and TRBJ2-5, with D possibly being TRBD1 or TRBD2 (5 bases each). Trimming removed 5 bases at V and 11 bases at J, with 24 bases between. The CDR3 is 15 amino acids. Germline CDR1 reads SGHTA; CDR2 reads FQGNSA. The CDR3 bases are TGTGCCAGCAGCGTGGGGACCCATGTTTCGGATGAGCAGTACTTC. It yields the protein CASSVGTHVSDEQYF. Drawing the rest from reference TRBV7-2 and TRBJ2-5, the complete variable domain is GAGVSQSPSNKVTEKGKDVELRCDPISGHTALYWYRQSLGQGLEFLIYFQGNSAPDKSGLPSDRFSAERTGGSVSTLTIQRTQQEDSAVYLCASSVGTHVSDEQYFGPGTRLLVL.